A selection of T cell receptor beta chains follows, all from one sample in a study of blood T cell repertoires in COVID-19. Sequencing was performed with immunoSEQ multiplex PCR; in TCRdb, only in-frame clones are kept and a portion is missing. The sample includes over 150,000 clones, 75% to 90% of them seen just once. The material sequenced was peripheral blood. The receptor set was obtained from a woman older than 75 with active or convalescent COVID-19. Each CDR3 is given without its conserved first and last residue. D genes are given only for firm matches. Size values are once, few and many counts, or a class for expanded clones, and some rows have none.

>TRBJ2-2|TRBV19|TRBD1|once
ASSRAGGITGELF
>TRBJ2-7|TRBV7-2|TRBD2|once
ASSAGDEQY
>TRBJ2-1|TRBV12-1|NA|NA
ASSSTSGAYNEQF
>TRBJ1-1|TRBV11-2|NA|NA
ASSTQGMNTEAF
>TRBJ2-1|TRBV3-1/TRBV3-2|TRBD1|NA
ASSQDGGTGGRLSSYNEQF
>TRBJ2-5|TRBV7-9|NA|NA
ASSLGTVSQETQY
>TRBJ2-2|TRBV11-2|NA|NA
ASSLDVEGMNTGELF
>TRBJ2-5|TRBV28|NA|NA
ASSLSGLIQETQY
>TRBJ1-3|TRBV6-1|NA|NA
ASSEARAGYISGNTIY
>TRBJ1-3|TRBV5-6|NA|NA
ASTLRGISGNTIY
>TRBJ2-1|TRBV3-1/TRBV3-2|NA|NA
ASSQGVVSGLYNEQF